These 2 T cell receptor beta chains originate from one sample sequenced in a study of graft-versus-host responses after intestinal transplantation (dated by TCRdb to about 2021). Library generation was performed with the immunoSEQ multiplex PCR assay. In TCRdb, the immuneACCESS table is reduced to in-frame sequences with V and J assigned. These tables do not hold every clone; where another copy was compared, an unresolved V gene accounts for under half, and the others remain unexplained. The sample records some 110,000 clones, 90% of which are singletons. Around 0.2% of the sample goes to the ten largest clones. These receptors are not linked to any known antigen. The time point label for this specimen denotes: cells obtained before transplantation from donor or recipient. The sequencing here drew on unstimulated CD4+ T cells sorted from spleen or lymph node cells, taken before intestinal transplant. The receptors here all came from a human donor who received an intestinal transplant.

The chain carries TRBV7-2 and TRBJ1-1, with a tentative D call TRBD1 (5 bases). From germline, CDR1 is SGHTA and CDR2 FQGNSA. The V and J ends lost 5 bases and 0 bases respectively, with 10 bases between them. The CDR3 length is 14 residues. The CDR3 sequence: CASSVGQLNTEAFF. In DNA form, the CDR3 reads TGTGCCAGCAGCGTCGGACAATTGAACACTGAAGCTTTCTTT.

This chain uses TRBV4-1 with TRBJ2-5; 9 bases are shared with TRBD2. Unmatched junction bases numbered 8, after V lost 1 base and J lost 5 bases. Germline loops: CDR1 MGHRA, CDR2 YSYEKL. The CDR3 length is 16 residues. The CDR3 here is CASSQAVAGVGETQYF. The CDR3 DNA sequence: TGCGCCAGCAGCCAAGCCGTAGCGGGAGTGGGGGAGACCCAGTACTTC.